This T cell receptor (beta chain) was observed in a study of CD8 T cells in Susac syndrome. The authors reverse transcribed 0.5 to 1 ug RNA with random hexamers. An immunoSEQ multiplex PCR amplified TCR beta CDR3 over 54 Vbeta and 13 Jbeta. In TCRdb, the immunoSEQ multiplex PCR reads were re-called with MiXCR into one record per CDR3 protein. In the table there are some 120,000 distinct CDR3 sequences, over 90% of which are singletons. Notes on the study in general: The study conceded that its TCR sequencing and HLA analysis involved relatively few individuals.

As regards this clonotype: Antigen: not known.

CD8+ and CD4+ T cells circulating in blood were sequenced for TCR beta. The TEMRA cells underwent FACS enrichment, while the CD8+ and CD4+ T cells underwent negative isolation. From germline, CDR1 is SGHRS and CDR2 YFSETQ. V gave up 4 bases and J gave up 7 bases; unmatched junction bases: 11. The CDR3 runs 14 residues. The source is a human donor in good health. The chain carries TRBV5-1 and TRBJ2-7; 7 bases align to TRBD1. The sequenced material came from CD4+ T cells from PBMCs. CDR3 loop: CASSAGQVLSEQYF. CDR3 DNA sequence: TGCGCCAGCAGCGCCGGACAGGTCCTCTCGGAGCAGTACTTC.